The rows below give T cell receptor beta chains drawn from one sample of a study of tumor and adjacent non-tumor tissue in lung cancer. TCRdb reprocessed the multiplex PCR reads with MiXCR, giving one entry per CDR3 protein. The sample lists about 100,000 distinct CDR3 sequences, over 55% occurring once. The sequencing input was distant non-tumor lung tissue. The receptors derive from a man aged 30 to 45 with non-small cell lung cancer. CDR3s include the opening cysteine and the closing phenylalanine or tryptophan. A D gene is named only where the DNA matches it firmly. Where a row states a size, it is once, few, many or the class of an expanded clone; other rows omit it.

size	V	J	D	DNA	CDR3
.	TRBV2	TRBJ2-2	.	TGTGCCAGCAACGACAGGGACTCCACCGGGGAGCTGTTTTTT	CASNDRDSTGELFF
.	TRBV20-1	TRBJ2-1	.	TGCAGTGTTCGGGATTACCTTACCTACAATGAGCAGTTCTTC	CSVRDYLTYNEQFF
many	TRBV12-3/TRBV12-4	TRBJ1-1	TRBD1	TGTGCCAGCAGTTTAGCACCAGGGGGCGTTGAAGCTTTCTTT	CASSLAPGGVEAFF
.	TRBV20-1	TRBJ2-7	.	TGCAGTGCTAGAGACGTGGACGAGCAGTATTTC	CSARDVDEQYF
once	TRBV11-3	TRBJ2-1	.	TGTGACAGCAGCACCACACCTGGAAATGAGCAGTTCTTC	CDSSTTPGNEQFF
.	TRBV6-5	TRBJ1-4	.	TGTGCCAGCACCTCGAGGAAGGGTGGCGAAAAACTATTTTTT	CASTSRKGGEKLFF
.	TRBV20-1	TRBJ2-7	TRBD2	TGCAGTGCTAGAGGTACTAGCGGGATGTCCTACGGGCAGTACTTC	CSARGTSGMSYGQYF
many	TRBV4-2	TRBJ2-7	.	TGTGCCAGCAGCCAAGAAGCAGGGCCCTACGAGCAGTACTTC	CASSQEAGPYEQYF
.	TRBV29-1	TRBJ2-1	.	TGCAGCGCCCGACTAGGTAATAAGCAGTTTTTC	CSARLGNKQFF
.	TRBV20-1	TRBJ2-3	TRBD2	TGCAGTGCTGGCTCTAGCGGGGATACGCAGTATTTT	CSAGSSGDTQYF
many	TRBV20-1	TRBJ1-5	TRBD1	TGCAGTGCTAGAGACATTCGCACCGGGACAGGGATCAGTCAGCCCCAGCATTTT	CSARDIRTGTGISQPQHF
many	TRBV7-9	TRBJ2-6	TRBD1	TGTGCCAGCAGCCAAGGGACAGGTGTCGGGATAGGGGCCAACGTCCTGACTTTC	CASSQGTGVGIGANVLTF
.	TRBV20-1	TRBJ1-2	.	TGCAGTGCTAGAGATATGTCCCGGACTCCCTATGGCTACACCTTC	CSARDMSRTPYGYTF
.	TRBV20-1	TRBJ2-1	.	TGCAGTGCTACGCCCGGGAGCTCCTACAATGAGCAGTTCTTC	CSATPGSSYNEQFF
.	TRBV20-1	TRBJ1-1	.	TGCAGTGCTACTTCGGGACCAGAAGCTCTCTTT	CSATSGPEALF
few	TRBV20-1	TRBJ2-3	.	TGCAGTGCCTGGGTCCGCACAGATACTCAGTATTTT	CSAWVRTDTQYF
.	TRBV11-3	TRBJ2-1	.	TGTGCCACCAGTCACACACCTGGCAATGAGCACTTCTTC	CATSHTPGNEHFF
.	TRBV29-1	TRBJ2-1	.	TGCGGCGTTGAGGTGGTCGACAACGAGCAGTTCTTC	CGVEVVDNEQFF
.	TRBV7-2	TRBJ2-5	.	TGTGCCAGCAGCACGAGGACGGTAGGGACCCAGTACTTC	CASSTRTVGTQYF
.	TRBV11-2	TRBJ1-1	.	TGTGCTGGCAGCGCTACATCGAACACTGAAGCTTTCTTT	CAGSATSNTEAFF
few	TRBV5-4	TRBJ2-5	TRBD2	TGTGCCAGCAGCTTGGAACTAGCGGGGTGGGAAGAGACCCAGTACTTC	CASSLELAGWEETQYF
.	TRBV7-9	TRBJ1-1	.	TGTGCCAGCAGCGCGAGAGAAGGCCAGAAAGCTTTCTTT	CASSAREGQKAFF
.	TRBV7-3	TRBJ2-6	TRBD1	TGTGCCAGCAGCCTCCCGGACAGGGAATACTCTGGGGCCAACGTCCTGACTTTC	CASSLPDREYSGANVLTF
.	TRBV12-3/TRBV12-4	TRBJ2-3	.	TGTGCCAGCAGCCAATCACAGTCTGGCACAGATACGCGGTATTTT	CASSQSQSGTDTRYF
.	TRBV7-9	TRBJ1-5	.	TGTGCCAGCAGCCGGGATGGGGGCAATCAGCCCCAGCATTTT	CASSRDGGNQPQHF
once	TRBV12-3/TRBV12-4	TRBJ2-1	.	TGTGCCAGCAGTACTTCCGGGACTCCGATGCAGCTCTTC	CASSTSGTPMQLF
many	TRBV6-2/TRBV6-3	TRBJ2-1	TRBD1	TGTGCCAGCAGCGGTGGGACAGGGGGAAACAATGAGCAGTTCTTC	CASSGGTGGNNEQFF
few	TRBV19	TRBJ2-3	.	TGTGCCAGTGCCACTAGCTTATCGGATACGCAGTATTTT	CASATSLSDTQYF
.	TRBV11-2	TRBJ2-3	.	TGTGCCAGCAGCTTAGGGGTCCGGCTCACAGATACGCAGTATTTT	CASSLGVRLTDTQYF
.	TRBV20-1	TRBJ2-7	TRBD2	TGCAGTGGGAGACTAGCGGGAGGGGAGCAGTACTTC	CSGRLAGGEQYF
.	TRBV11-3	TRBJ1-3	.	TGTGCCAGCAGTTTAGGGCGAGCCTCTGGAAACACCATATATTTT	CASSLGRASGNTIYF
many	TRBV6-1	TRBJ2-5	.	TGTGCCAGCAGTGAAACTAGCATCGGAGAGACCCAGTACTTC	CASSETSIGETQYF
many	TRBV6-5	TRBJ2-1	.	TGTGCCAGCAGTCCCTCTTTAGGGGGTTACAATGAGCAGTTCTTC	CASSPSLGGYNEQFF
.	TRBV5-1	TRBJ2-5	.	TGCGCCAGCAGCTTGTGGGGGTCGGGTCAAGAGACCCAGTACTTC	CASSLWGSGQETQYF
many	TRBV4-1	TRBJ2-7	.	TGCGCCAGCAGCCTTTCCTTTTCGGTTGTGGGTACTTTCGAGCAGTACTTC	CASSLSFSVVGTFEQYF
few	TRBV12-3/TRBV12-4	TRBJ1-5	.	TGTGTCAGCAGTTTGCAGGCGCAGGCACCCCAGCATTTT	CVSSLQAQAPQHF
.	TRBV20-1	TRBJ2-5	TRBD2	TGCAGTGCTCGGACCGGGAGGGACGGAAAGGAGACCCAGTACTTC	CSARTGRDGKETQYF
.	TRBV10-3	TRBJ2-1	TRBD2	TGTGCCATCAATTCACGGGGGGGCAATGAGCAGTTCTTC	CAINSRGGNEQFF
.	TRBV6-5	TRBJ1-4	.	TGTGCCGGTAACGATAAGGACAGCTTTAATGAAAAACTGTTTTTT	CAGNDKDSFNEKLFF
many	TRBV6-5	TRBJ2-3	.	TGTGCCAGCAGTTACAACCTCGATACGCAGTATTTT	CASSYNLDTQYF